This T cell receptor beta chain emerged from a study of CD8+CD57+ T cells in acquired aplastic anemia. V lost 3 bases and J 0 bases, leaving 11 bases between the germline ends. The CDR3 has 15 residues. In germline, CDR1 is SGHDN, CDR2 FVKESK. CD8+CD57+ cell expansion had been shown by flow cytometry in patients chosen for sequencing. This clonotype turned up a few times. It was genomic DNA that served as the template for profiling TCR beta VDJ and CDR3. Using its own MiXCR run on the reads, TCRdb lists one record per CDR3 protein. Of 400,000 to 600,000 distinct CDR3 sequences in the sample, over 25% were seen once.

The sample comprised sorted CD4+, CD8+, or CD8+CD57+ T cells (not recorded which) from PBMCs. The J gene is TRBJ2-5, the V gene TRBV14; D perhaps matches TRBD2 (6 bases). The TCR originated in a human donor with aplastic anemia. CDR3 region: CASSHRDWYQETQYF. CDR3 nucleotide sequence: TGTGCCAGCAGCCACCGGGACTGGTACCAAGAGACCCAGTACTTC.